This T cell receptor beta chain originates from a study of T cell responses to AZD1222 COVID-19 vaccine (dated by TCRdb to about 2021). A note on the overall study: TCR sequencing was performed for more than 230 trial participants, of whom some 200 were given two doses of AZD1222 and 26 were given two doses of MenACWY control vaccine. Enrollment into the trials was organized by age into subgroups of 18-55, 56-69 and 70-plus years, and those subgroups contained about 150, 27 and 61 TCR-sequenced participants, respectively. General conclusions and limits of the study: Epitopes outside the regions mutated in the B.1.351 and B.1.1.7 variants were reportedly recognized by nearly half of the unique spike-specific TCRs. Only a handful of AZD1222 recipients were SARS-CoV-2 seropositive at baseline, limiting conclusions about previously exposed vaccinees. Because no day 14 peak-response samples were available, repertoires were characterized only after the peak T cell response. Participants were mostly white British and included more females than males, and it was suggested by the authors that clonal diversity may have been underestimated. The 56-69-year group was small, and its depth increase did not reach significance, likely because of low power. A significant rise in spike-specific TCR breadth and depth was observed after two AZD1222 doses relative to day 0 and relative to MenACWY recipients. The whole spike protein was spanned by vaccine-associated CD4 TCRs, and dominant responses were seen in regions 160-218 and 743-854.

From V the trimming removes 7 bases and from J it removes 3 bases, while the gene matches leave 5 bases of the junction unaccounted for. From its cysteine to its phenylalanine, the CDR3 spans 14 amino acids. Only CDR3 DNA is held: 42 bases, read in frame from base 1. Taken from the germline V gene, the CDR1 and CDR2 loops are SGDLS and YYNGEE. A remark on this clone: The antigen it binds to is not known. No base-level quality is on record; no much larger clone is a single base apart.

The CDR3 regions of human TCRbeta chains were analyzed by immunosequencing. Regarding the original processing steps: Repertoire TCRs were matched against a reference library of SARS-CoV-2-specific TCRs generated with the MIRA antigen-specificity platform. Breadth was defined as the fraction of unique TCRs that were SARS-CoV-2-associated. Depth was defined as the fraction of total T cells that were SARS-CoV-2-associated. Using the MIRA data, each spike-specific TCR was mapped to the spike region that the TCR reacts to and placed in a CD4 or CD8 class. Log10-transformed breadth and depth values were compared by one-way ANOVA with Sidak's multiple comparisons tests. TCRdb mirrors the immuneACCESS table, restricted to in-frame sequences. Some clones are absent from its copies; in checked studies, under half trace to an unresolved V gene, and the reason for the others is unknown. From that table come the V and J calls and clone size; the DNA was used to work out D and trimming. This sample has fewer than 200,000 clones in its table, and around 90% of those were observed once. The ten largest make up approximately 10% of the sample.

Read against the paper, the sample's time point label means: about 28 days (+/-7) after the second vaccine dose. AZD1222 recipients with second doses at about 4 weeks or about 12 weeks were pooled, because spike-specific TCR depth and breadth did not differ between schedules. Vaccinee samples came from UK trials COV001 and COV002, including a single-blind randomized controlled phase 2/3 trial of AZD1222 (ChAdOx1 nCoV-19) in healthy adults. For TCRbeta chain sequencing, PBMC samples from trial participants were taken at day 0 and at day 28 after the second dose. The sequence came from an adult who received the AZD1222 COVID-19 vaccine. The chain joins TRBV9 to TRBJ2-2, with TRBD1 matching 8 junction bases. Sequenced here: peripheral blood, sampled 28 days after the second AZD1222 dose. The CDR3: CASAGGGDTGELFF. The bases are TGTGCCAGCGCAGGGGGCGGGGACACCGGGGAGCTGTTTTTT.